The entry below gives a single T cell receptor beta chain sequence along with its context. Source study methods: Researchers report that nucleated cell counts were estimated from reference gene primer amplification. Sequenced by immunoSEQ multiplex PCR; TCRdb stores in-frame clones only, minus some. That table gives V, J and clone size, and the DNA gave D and trimming. The sample has about 70,000 clones, 86% seen once. These data belong to a study of blood T cell repertoires in COVID-19. In the study overall: The United States, Italy and Spain provided the acute and convalescent COVID-19 samples. The cDNA or gDNA used as material had been derived from T cells, B-cell-depleted T cells, or PBMCs.

Between the trimmed V and J ends, which lost 4 bases and 4 bases, there was a span of 14 bases. The CDR3 runs to 15 residues. CDR1 and CDR2 from the germline V gene are SGHTA and FQGNSA. The sequencing sample was made of peripheral blood. This TCR came from a woman in her sixties with acute or convalescent COVID-19. This rearrangement joins TRBV7-2 to TRBJ2-1; no clear D gene. The CDR3 spells CASSSISTPYNEQFF. The DNA for the CDR3 is TGTGCCAGCAGCTCAATCTCGACTCCTTACAATGAGCAGTTCTTC.